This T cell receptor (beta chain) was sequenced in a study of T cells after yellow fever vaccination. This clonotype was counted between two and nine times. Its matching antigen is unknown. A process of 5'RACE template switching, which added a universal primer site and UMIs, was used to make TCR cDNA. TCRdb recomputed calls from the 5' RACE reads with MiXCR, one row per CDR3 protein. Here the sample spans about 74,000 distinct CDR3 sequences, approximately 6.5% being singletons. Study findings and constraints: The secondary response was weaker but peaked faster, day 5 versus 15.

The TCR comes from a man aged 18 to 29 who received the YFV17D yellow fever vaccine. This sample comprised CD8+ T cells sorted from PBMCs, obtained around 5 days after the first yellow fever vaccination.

This CDR3 is CASSITPGSIDEQYF. The CDR3 coding sequence is TGTGCCAGTAGTATTACACCCGGGAGTATCGACGAGCAGTACTTC. The chain is built from TRBV19 and TRBJ2-7, with D tentatively TRBD2 (6 bases). Germline V gene data show CDR1 as LNHDA and CDR2 as SQIVND (reference sequence). V lost 3 bases to trimming and J lost 5 bases, with 17 bases between them. The CDR3 contains 15 residues.